Each of the 30 T cell receptor beta chains below was sequenced from the same sample in a study of shared clonotypes between healthy human individuals. The repertoire was sequenced with immunoSEQ multiplex PCR; TCRdb's copy has only in-frame clones and lacks some. The sample has fewer than 1.8 million clones, less than 99% seen once. The sample consisted of naive CD4+ T cells sorted from blood. Documented subset: CD45RA+ positively selected. These TCRs come from a man aged 25 to 45 in good health.

The V gene is TRBV7-9, the J gene TRBJ2-1, with no clear D. Germline CDR1 reads SEHNR; CDR2 reads FQNEAQ (reference sequence). Trimming took 5 bases from V and 3 from J, leaving 14 bases between them. CDR3 length: 15 residues. Written as DNA, the CDR3 is TGTGCCAGCAGCGATTTAGTAGTAGGCTACAATGAGCAGTTCTTC. Protein: CASSDLVVGYNEQFF. Based on the CDR3 plus reference TRBV7-9 and TRBJ2-1, the full variable domain is DTGVSQNPRHKITKRGQNVTFRCDPISEHNRLYWYRQTLGQGPEFLTYFQNEAQLEKSRLLSDRFSAERPKGSFSTLEIQRTEQGDSAMYLCASSDLVVGYNEQFFGPGTRLTVL.

The chain recombines TRBV10-3 with TRBJ1-1; D unresolved. Trimming cost V 3 bases and J 0 bases, with 5 bases left between them. Germline CDR1 reads ENHRY; CDR2 reads SYGVKD. This CDR3 is built from 13 residues. CDR3 residues: CAISDTMNTEAFF. CDR3 coding DNA: TGTGCCATCAGTGACACCATGAACACTGAAGCTTTCTTT.

J is TRBJ1-4 and V is TRBV9; 7 nucleotides match TRBD1. Germline V CDR1 and CDR2: SGDLS, YYNGEE. V lost 0 bases and J lost 8; bases outside the gene matches: 19. This CDR3 is 19 amino acids long. The CDR3 loop reads CASSVDGRRGRLPGEKLFF. CDR3 nucleotide sequence: TGTGCCAGCAGCGTAGATGGCCGAAGGGGGCGCTTACCGGGGGAAAAACTGTTTTTT. The complete variable domain, with remaining parts taken from reference TRBV9 and TRBJ1-4, reads DSGVTQTPKHLITATGQRVTLRCSPRSGDLSVYWYQQSLDQGLQFLIQYYNGEERAKGNILERFSAQQFPDLHSELNLSSLELGDSALYFCASSVDGRRGRLPGEKLFFGSGTQLSVL.

This clone was recorded only once. The chain couples TRBV11-2 to TRBJ2-7; 9 positions match TRBD1. CDR1 is SGHAT and CDR2 is FQNNGV in the germline V gene. The V and J ends lost 6 bases and 4 bases, in that order; junction bases with no gene match: 7. This CDR3 has 14 residues. CDR3 amino acids: CASRSGTGLYEQYF. The CDR3 DNA reads as TGTGCCAGCAGATCCGGGACAGGGCTGTACGAGCAGTACTTC.

This chain connects TRBV5-4 to TRBJ1-5, with 7 nucleotides matching TRBD1. The CDR3 has 14 residues. CDR1 and CDR2 from the germline V gene are SGHNT and YYREEE (reference sequence). Losses at the gene ends were 3 bases for V and 1 base for J; bases not matched to a gene: 1. CDR3: CASSSGGSNQPQHF. CDR3 in DNA: TGTGCCAGCAGCTCAGGGGGAAGCAATCAGCCCCAGCATTTT.

The CDR3 nucleotides read TGTGCCAGCTCAGCCACGAAGGGTCCCAACGAGCAGTACTTC. Translation: CASSATKGPNEQYF. The chain carries TRBV18 and TRBJ2-7, with D uncertain. Germline loops: CDR1 KGHSH, CDR2 LQKENI. Trimming left V 5 bases short and J 5 bases short, with 16 bases between. This CDR3 contains 14 residues.

In the case of this clone: The sample contains more than one DNA sequence encoding this CDR3. The V call is TRBV5-1, the J call TRBJ2-7, with a tentative D call TRBD2 (5 bases). V gave up 0 bases and J gave up 3 bases, with 10 bases separating them. Germline V gene sequence: CDR1 SGHRS, CDR2 YFSETQ. CDR3 size: 14 residues. DNA for the CDR3: TGCGCCAGCAGCTTGGCGGGAAGTAGCTACGAGCAGTACTTC. This encodes CASSLAGSSYEQYF.

V and J are TRBV9 and TRBJ1-3; TRBD1 might be the D (5 bases). Trimming left V 4 bases short and J 8 bases short, with 10 bases between. The CDR3 consists of 12 residues. Germline CDR1 is SGDLS and CDR2 is YYNGEE. CDR3 sequence: CASSLQGYTIYF. CDR3 nucleotides: TGTGCCAGCAGCCTGCAGGGTTACACCATATATTTT.

The genes are TRBV18 and TRBJ1-4; D ambiguous. V gave up 1 base and J gave up 8 bases, with 11 bases separating them. This CDR3 comprises 14 residues. CDR1 KGHSH and CDR2 LQKENI come from the germline V gene. Written as DNA, the CDR3 is TGTGCCAGCTCACCACGGCCAGTGAGGGAAAAACTGTTTTTT. Its translation: CASSPRPVREKLFF.

This chain links TRBV18 with TRBJ2-1, with D hard to call. The CDR3 spans 15 residues. V lost 4 bases and J 0 bases, leaving 10 bases between the germline ends. Germline loops: CDR1 KGHSH, CDR2 LQKENI. The CDR3 is CASSQELSSYNEQFF. CDR3 DNA sequence: TGTGCCAGCTCACAGGAACTGAGCTCCTACAATGAGCAGTTCTTC.

The V call is TRBV5-4, the J call TRBJ1-5; TRBD1 might be the D (5 bases). V was cut by 0 bases and J by 10 bases, with 17 bases left in between. CDR1 is SGHNT and CDR2 is YYREEE in the germline V gene (reference sequence). The CDR3 has 15 amino acids. CDR3 nucleotide sequence: TGTGCCAGCAGCTTGGAGCAGGGAGCCAATTATCCCCAGCATTTT. Translation: CASSLEQGANYPQHF.

The chain links TRBV9 to TRBJ2-5, with D uncertain. Trimming pared 0 bases from V and 5 bases from J, leaving 8 bases between. This CDR3 comprises 13 residues. The germline V gene has CDR1 SGDLS and CDR2 YYNGEE. The CDR3 DNA is TGTGCCAGCAGCGTAGGGGATCTTGAGACCCAGTACTTC. Translating it yields CASSVGDLETQYF.

Here the CDR3 reads CASSIPRNSNQPQHF. The CDR3 DNA follows: TGTGCCAGTAGTATTCCCCGAAATAGCAATCAGCCCCAGCATTTT. This rearrangement joins TRBV19 to TRBJ1-5, with D unclear. With 3 bases removed from V and 0 bases from J, the gap between germline ends came to 9 bases. This CDR3 comprises 15 residues. The germline V gene encodes CDR1 LNHDA and CDR2 SQIVND (reference sequence).

The V and J genes are TRBV28 and TRBJ2-7; no definite D call. CDR1 MDHEN and CDR2 SYDVKM come from the germline V gene. Trimming removed 2 bases at V and 3 bases at J, with 11 bases between. The CDR3 length is 14 residues. As DNA, the CDR3 is TGTGCCAGCAGTTTAAGGTTTCCTTACTACGAGCAGTACTTC. This translates into CASSLRFPYYEQYF.

This rearrangement joins TRBV6-5 to TRBJ2-7; tentatively, D is TRBD2 (5 bases). The germline V gene encodes CDR1 MNHEY and CDR2 SVGAGI. The CDR3 has 13 amino acids. Deletions cut 5 bases from V and 4 bases from J, with 12 bases between. CDR3 sequence (DNA): TGTGCCAGCAGTCCCAGCGGAGGATACGAGCAGTACTTC. It specifies CASSPSGGYEQYF.

The rearrangement links TRBV18 to TRBJ2-7, with 8 bases aligning to TRBD1. V lost 5 bases to trimming and J lost 0 bases; unmatched junction nucleotides: 6. This CDR3 contains 15 residues. CDR1 and CDR2 from the germline V gene are KGHSH and LQKENI. DNA for the CDR3: TGTGCCAGCTCAAGAGACAGGGGAGACTCCTACGAGCAGTACTTC. Translated, it gives CASSRDRGDSYEQYF.

CDR3 region: CAWSGGGNTIYF. In nucleotides, the CDR3 is TGTGCCTGGAGTGGCGGGGGGAACACCATATATTTT. J is TRBJ1-3 and V is TRBV30; possible D gene TRBD1, 5 bases. V shed 1 base and J shed 7 bases, with 8 bases lying between them. There are 12 residues in the CDR3. Looked up from germline, CDR1 is GTSNPN and CDR2 is SVGIG (reference sequence). The full variable domain, rest sourced from reference TRBV30 and TRBJ1-3, is SQTIHQWPATLVQPVGSPLSLECTVEGTSNPNLYWYRQAAGRGLQLLFYSVGIGQISSEVPQNLSASRPQDRQFILSSKKLLLSDSGFYLCAWSGGGNTIYFGEGSWLTVV.

The rearrangement links TRBV6-6 to TRBJ1-1, with TRBD1 identical over 8 bases. From germline, CDR1 is MNHNY and CDR2 SVGAGI (reference sequence). The CDR3 is made up of 16 amino acids. The ends lost 2 bases at V and 6 bases at J; junction bases unmatched: 11. CDR3 amino acids: CASSYRQGRGLPEAFF. CDR3 nucleotide sequence: TGTGCCAGCAGTTACCGGCAGGGCAGGGGGCTCCCTGAAGCTTTCTTT.

The V and J genes are TRBV7-2 and TRBJ2-7; 13 positions agree with TRBD2. The CDR3 consists of 15 residues. V gave up 5 bases and J gave up 4 bases; unmatched junction bases: 5. CDR1 is SGHTA, CDR2 FQGNSA, per germline. The chain's CDR3 is CASSLRTSGRYEQYF. CDR3 nucleotide sequence: TGTGCCAGCAGCCTGAGGACTAGCGGGAGATACGAGCAGTACTTC.

This sequence joins TRBV15 and TRBJ1-5, with no clear D. CDR3 size: 15 residues. From germline, CDR1 is LNHNV and CDR2 YYDKDF (reference sequence). Trimming removed 5 bases at V and 0 bases at J, with 11 bases between. CDR3 nucleotide sequence: TGTGCCACCAGCTCAATAACAAATAGCAATCAGCCCCAGCATTTT. This encodes CATSSITNSNQPQHF.

Points on this clone: The same CDR3 is also encoded by other DNA sequences in this sample. This chain joins TRBV9 and TRBJ1-1; no reliable D call. The CDR3 has 14 residues. Trimming took 0 bases from V and 1 from J, leaving 7 bases between them. Germline CDR1 SGDLS, CDR2 YYNGEE. In nucleotides, the CDR3 is TGTGCCAGCAGCGTAGTTGCAGAGAACACTGAAGCTTTCTTT. Residues: CASSVVAENTEAFF.

The J gene is TRBJ2-1, the V gene TRBV18, with 11 bases matching TRBD1. The CDR3 totals 24 residues. Germline V gene lookup returns CDR1 KGHSH and CDR2 LQKENI. V lost 1 base, J lost 8 bases, and 31 bases stayed unmatched. The CDR3 DNA is TGTGCCAGCTCACCACGCGATATAAGTCTCGTCCGCTCCCAGGACAGGGGGCGCGGGGATGAGCAGTTCTTC. It translates to CASSPRDISLVRSQDRGRGDEQFF.

The V and J genes are TRBV6-1 and TRBJ1-5; D not certain. The CDR3 contains 13 residues. The germline V gene has CDR1 MNHNS and CDR2 SASEGT. Trimming pared 8 bases from V and 9 bases from J, leaving 17 bases between. The CDR3, as DNA: TGTGCCAGCCCTTCGGACGGTTTCGGGCCCCAGCATTTT. Amino acid sequence: CASPSDGFGPQHF.

The V call is TRBV4-2, the J call TRBJ2-1, with 9 bases aligning to TRBD2. J lost 4 bases, V lost 3 bases, and 10 bases had no gene match. The CDR3 totals 17 residues. Per germline, CDR1 LGHNA and CDR2 YNFKEQ. CDR3 in DNA: TGTGCCAGCAGCCACGGGGTAGCGGGAGAGTTTTACAATGAGCAGTTCTTC. This encodes CASSHGVAGEFYNEQFF.

CDR3 sequence reads: CASRKIWGDEKLFF. As DNA, the CDR3 is TGTGCCAGCAGAAAAATATGGGGGGATGAAAAACTGTTTTTT. This chain links TRBV6-5 with TRBJ1-4, with D perhaps TRBD1 (5 bases). The CDR3 totals 14 residues. V shed 6 bases and J shed 6 bases, with 14 bases lying between them. Looked up from germline, CDR1 is MNHEY and CDR2 is SVGAGI.

This chain connects TRBV6-6 to TRBJ2-7, with a tentative D call TRBD2 (6 bases). Trimming pared 5 bases from V and 2 bases from J, leaving 16 bases between. Germline CDR1 and CDR2: MNHNY and SVGAGI (reference sequence). The CDR3 is 15 amino acids. The CDR3 bases are TGTGCCAGCAGTAGCAAACGGGGGTCGCCCTACGAGCAGTACTTC. This codes for CASSSKRGSPYEQYF.

V usage is TRBV11-2 and J usage is TRBJ2-5; 9 bases map to TRBD1. After removal of 5 bases from V and 2 bases from J, the junction contained 6 bases not matched to a gene. The CDR3 runs to 15 residues. Germline assignment: CDR1 SGHAT and CDR2 FQNNGV. CDR3 in amino acids: CASSPTDRGQETQYF. The CDR3 DNA reads as TGTGCCAGCAGCCCAACGGACAGGGGACAAGAGACCCAGTACTTC.

CDR3 loop: CASTLDPGTGTYEQYF. CDR3 nucleotides: TGTGCCAGCACCCTAGATCCCGGGACAGGGACCTACGAGCAGTACTTC. The chain carries TRBV7-9 and TRBJ2-7; 9 bases fit TRBD1. CDR3 length: 16 amino acids. Trimming cost V 7 bases and J 2 bases; bases outside gene matches: 12. Germline CDR1 reads SEHNR; CDR2 reads FQNEAQ (reference sequence).

The chain couples TRBV2 to TRBJ2-1; 9 nucleotides align to TRBD1. Per the germline V gene, CDR1 is SNHLY and CDR2 is FYNNEI. Losses at the gene ends were 4 bases for V and 3 bases for J; bases not matched to a gene: 7. This CDR3 comprises 16 residues. CDR3 in amino acids: CASSVQPGQGYNEQFF. CDR3 sequence (DNA): TGTGCCAGCAGTGTCCAACCGGGACAGGGCTACAATGAGCAGTTCTTC.

The chain combines TRBV2 with TRBJ2-7, with 11 bases aligning to TRBD2. The CDR3 has 15 amino acids. Germline V gene lookup returns CDR1 SNHLY and CDR2 FYNNEI. The junction had 5 bases not matched to a gene; V was cut back by 3 bases and J by 4 bases. CDR3 amino acids: CASSDSGRAIYEQYF. The CDR3 nucleotides are TGTGCCAGCAGTGATAGCGGGAGGGCCATATACGAGCAGTACTTC. Looking up the rest from reference TRBV2 and TRBJ2-7 gives the full variable domain: EPEVTQTPSHQVTQMGQEVILRCVPISNHLYFYWYRQILGQKVEFLVSFYNNEISEKSEIFDDQFSVERPDGSNFTLKIRSTKLEDSAMYFCASSDSGRAIYEQYFGPGTRLTVT.